These 20 T cell receptor beta chains were sequenced from one sample in a study of blood T cells in healthy people across ages. A second PCR, run for roughly 6 to 11 cycles, used a sample-barcoded 5' primer plus a J-beta primer mix. TCRdb fed the 5' RACE reads into MiXCR, producing one record per CDR3 protein. The table has roughly 1,700,000 distinct CDR3 sequences, roughly 28% seen once; the top ten hold 7.7%. The sample consisted of blood. These receptors came from a woman under 40 in good health.

This clonotype occurred many times. The chain combines TRBV15 with TRBJ1-2; 8 positions agree with TRBD1. CDR1 and CDR2 from the germline V gene are LNHNV and YYDKDF (reference sequence). The CDR3 spans 16 residues. V shed 3 bases, J shed 5 bases, and the junction held 11 bases outside the gene matches. CDR3 coding DNA: TGTGCCACCAGCAGCCTCTCAGGACAGGGAGGATATGGCTACACCTTC. Its translation: CATSSLSGQGGYGYTF.

This chain uses TRBV5-1 with TRBJ2-7, with TRBD1 as a possible D gene (5 bases). The CDR3 totals 13 residues. Trimming took 7 bases from V and 2 from J, leaving 13 bases between them. CDR1 is SGHRS, CDR2 YFSETQ, per germline. The CDR3 loop is CASAGAGPYEQYF. Written as DNA, the CDR3 is TGCGCCAGCGCTGGGGCCGGCCCCTACGAGCAGTACTTC. The full variable domain, its missing parts supplied by reference TRBV5-1 and TRBJ2-7, is KAGVTQTPRYLIKTRGQQVTLSCSPISGHRSVSWYQQTPGQGLQFLFEYFSETQRNKGNFPGRFSGRQFSNSRSEMNVSTLELGDSALYLCASAGAGPYEQYFGPGTRLTVT.

CDR3 in DNA: TGTGCCAGCAGCTTAGTGAGCGGGGGTGTGGGCAATGAGCAGTTCTTC. Residues: CASSLVSGGVGNEQFF. V gene TRBV7-2 combines with J gene TRBJ2-1; 8 bases are shared with TRBD2. Germline lookup yields CDR1 SGHTA and CDR2 FQGNSA. This CDR3 region has 16 residues. The V and J ends lost 1 base and 6 bases, in that order; junction bases with no gene match: 8.

This sequence joins TRBV28 and TRBJ2-3; TRBD2 aligns across 8 bases. This CDR3 spans 14 amino acids. Germline lookup yields CDR1 MDHEN and CDR2 SYDVKM. V trimming: 6 bases; J trimming: 7 bases; junction bases outside the gene matches: 9. CDR3 sequence reads: CASRLRVAGNTQYF. CDR3 bases: TGTGCCAGCAGGTTACGGGTAGCGGGGAATACGCAGTATTTT.

This clonotype was seen a few times. The chain has TRBV4-3 and TRBJ2-7, with D uncertain. V was cut by 0 bases and J by 2 bases, with 14 bases left in between. Germline V gene data show CDR1 as LGHNA and CDR2 as YSLEER. CDR3 length equals 16 residues. The CDR3 region is CASSQELPDEAYEQYF. DNA for the CDR3: TGCGCCAGCAGCCAAGAGCTTCCGGACGAAGCCTACGAGCAGTACTTC.

The chain employs TRBV18 and TRBJ2-5; 8 nucleotides line up with TRBD2. The CDR3 sequence is 16 residues long. Germline CDR1 reads KGHSH; CDR2 reads LQKENI. V was clipped by 3 bases and J by 6 bases; unmatched bases: 12. CDR3 sequence: CASSPPEGAGAKTQYF. DNA for the CDR3: TGTGCCAGCTCACCCCCCGAGGGAGCGGGGGCGAAGACCCAGTACTTC.

The chain's CDR3 is CASSQTRDSYEQYF. DNA for the CDR3: TGTGCCAGCAGTCAAACGCGGGATTCCTACGAGCAGTACTTC. The chain employs TRBV2 and TRBJ2-7; possible D gene TRBD2, 6 bases. The CDR3 covers 14 residues. The V end lost 5 bases, the J end lost 1 base, and 12 bases lay between the germline ends. Germline V gives CDR1 SNHLY, CDR2 FYNNEI.

V is TRBV25-1 and J is TRBJ2-7; D is ambiguous. V lost 4 bases to trimming and J lost 2 bases, with 6 bases between them. Germline V gives CDR1 MGHDK, CDR2 SYGVNS. The CDR3 length is 12 residues. CDR3 in DNA: TGTGCCAGCAGTGTATTCACCTACGAGCAGTACTTC. It is translated as CASSVFTYEQYF.

The CDR3 bases are TGCAGTGCTAAAGACAGGGGCTATGGCTACACCTTC. It translates to CSAKDRGYGYTF. The chain employs TRBV20-1 and TRBJ1-2; 8 bases agree with TRBD1. The germline CDR1 and CDR2 sequences are DFQATT and SNEGSKA (reference sequence). This CDR3 is built from 12 residues. V lost 4 bases to trimming and J lost 4 bases; unmatched junction nucleotides: 2.

About this clonotype itself: Given the absence of the conserved phenylalanine or tryptophan at the CDR3 end, a read error is likely. V is TRBV12-3 or TRBV12-4 and J is TRBJ2-3; D not certain. The V end lost 5 bases, the J end lost 5 bases, and 8 bases lay between the germline ends. This CDR3 has 12 amino acids. The CDR3 here is CASSPYQDTQYL. For the CDR3, the DNA is TGTGCCAGCAGTCCATACCAAGATACGCAGTATTTG.

The chain recombines TRBV11-2 with TRBJ2-7, with TRBD1 as a possible D gene (5 bases). Germline V gene data show CDR1 as SGHAT and CDR2 as FQNNGV. CDR3 size: 16 residues. V was pared by 5 bases and J by 6 bases, with 23 bases between. Written as DNA, the CDR3 is TGTGCCAGCAGCCCCCCGTCAGGGCTCGGGTCGGCCGAGCAGTACTTC. It codes for CASSPPSGLGSAEQYF.

The chain carries TRBV2 and TRBJ1-5; a weak D match, TRBD1 (5 bases). The CDR3 spans 16 residues. V lost 2 bases and J lost 0, with 11 bases in between. Germline CDR1 SNHLY, CDR2 FYNNEI. CDR3 bases: TGTGCCAGCAGTGAACAGGGACTCACTAGCAATCAGCCCCAGCATTTT. Residues: CASSEQGLTSNQPQHF.

CDR3 bases: TGCAGTGCTAGAGGCAGGAAGAACTATGGCTACACCTTC. Its translation is CSARGRKNYGYTF. This chain links TRBV20-1 with TRBJ1-2; unclear D gene. Germline V gene data show CDR1 as DFQATT and CDR2 as SNEGSKA (reference sequence). CDR3 length: 13 amino acids. V lost 1 base and J lost 2, with 8 bases in between.

The genes are TRBV11-2 and TRBJ2-7; 7 bases match TRBD1. The germline gives CDR1 SGHAT, CDR2 FQNNGV. Unmatched junction bases numbered 9, after V lost 5 bases and J lost 2 bases. This CDR3 has 15 residues. This CDR3 reads CASSTFRDSPYEQYF. The CDR3 nucleotides are TGTGCCAGCAGCACCTTCCGGGACAGCCCCTACGAGCAGTACTTC.

This clonotype was detected ten times or more. The J gene is TRBJ1-2, the V gene TRBV20-1, with D perhaps matching TRBD1 (5 bases). Trimming removed 2 bases at V and 1 base at J, with 17 bases between. This CDR3 comprises 16 residues. Germline CDR1 DFQATT, CDR2 SNEGSKA (reference sequence). CDR3 sequence (DNA): TGCAGTGCTAGACATGGGGGTCTATCGGGTAACTATGGCTACACCTTC. Protein: CSARHGGLSGNYGYTF.

A few counts support this clonotype. The V call is TRBV6-1, the J call TRBJ2-5; weak D call: TRBD1 (6 bases). The CDR3 is 17 amino acids. Trimming stripped 6 bases from V and 5 bases from J, with 25 bases between. Germline CDR1 and CDR2: MNHNS and SASEGT. The CDR3 coding sequence is TGTGCCAGCAGCCGCAGCCGGGACATCCTTAAATGGGAGACCCAGTACTTC. This gives the protein CASSRSRDILKWETQYF.

Only a few counts were recorded for this clonotype. The CDR3 protein is CSAPRTSFPTQYF. The CDR3 DNA follows: TGCAGTGCTCCCCGGACTAGTTTCCCTACCCAGTACTTC. The rearrangement joins TRBV20-1 to TRBJ2-5, with 7 bases that match TRBD2. Germline CDR1 DFQATT, CDR2 SNEGSKA (reference sequence). Losses at the gene ends were 5 bases for V and 8 bases for J; bases not matched to a gene: 11. This CDR3 is built from 13 residues.

The chain has TRBV14 and TRBJ2-5, with 8 bases identical to TRBD1. This CDR3 is 15 amino acids long. Germline lookup yields CDR1 SGHDN and CDR2 FVKESK. V lost 2 bases, J lost 7 bases, and 9 bases stayed unmatched. CDR3 nucleotides: TGTGCCAGCAGCCAATCGACAGGGGAACTAGGGACCCAGTACTTC. Its protein is CASSQSTGELGTQYF.

A word on this clonotype: A much larger clone sits a single nucleotide away, making a read error possible. The V and J genes are TRBV6-4 and TRBJ2-3; D unresolved. CDR3 length: 14 residues. Germline-derived CDR1 and CDR2 are MRHNA and SNTAGT. V gave up 6 bases and J gave up 3 bases, with 13 bases separating them. The CDR3 loop is CASRATGGTDTQYF. CDR3 in DNA: TGTGCCAGCAGGGCCACGGGCGGAACAGATACGCAGTATTTT.

This clonotype occurred a few times. This chain connects TRBV4-3 to TRBJ1-1, with D uncertain. Per the germline V gene, CDR1 is LGHNA and CDR2 is YSLEER. V dropped 1 base and J dropped 1 base, with 10 bases sitting between them. The CDR3 length is 15 residues. The CDR3 bases are TGCGCCAGCAGCCAAGCGATTAGGGAGAACACTGAAGCTTTCTTT. Its translation is CASSQAIRENTEAFF.